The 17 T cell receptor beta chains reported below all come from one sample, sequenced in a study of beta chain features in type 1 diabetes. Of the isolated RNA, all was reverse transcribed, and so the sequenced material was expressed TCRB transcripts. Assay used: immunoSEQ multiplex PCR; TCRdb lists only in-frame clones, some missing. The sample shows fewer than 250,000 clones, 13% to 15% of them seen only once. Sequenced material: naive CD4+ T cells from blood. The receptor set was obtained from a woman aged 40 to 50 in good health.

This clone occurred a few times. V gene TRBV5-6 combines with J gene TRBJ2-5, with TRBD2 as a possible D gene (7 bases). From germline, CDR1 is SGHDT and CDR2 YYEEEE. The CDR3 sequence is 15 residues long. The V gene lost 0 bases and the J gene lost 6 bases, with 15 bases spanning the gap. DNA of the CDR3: TGTGCCAGCAGCTTGGTAACGGGGGGCTTGAAGACCCAGTACTTC. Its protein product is CASSLVTGGLKTQYF.

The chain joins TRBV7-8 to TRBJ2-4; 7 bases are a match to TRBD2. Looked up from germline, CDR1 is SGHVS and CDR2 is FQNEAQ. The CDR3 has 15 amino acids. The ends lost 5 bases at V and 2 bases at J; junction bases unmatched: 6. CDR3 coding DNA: TGTGCCAGCAGCCCAGCGGGGAAAACCAAAAACATTCAGTACTTC. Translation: CASSPAGKTKNIQYF.

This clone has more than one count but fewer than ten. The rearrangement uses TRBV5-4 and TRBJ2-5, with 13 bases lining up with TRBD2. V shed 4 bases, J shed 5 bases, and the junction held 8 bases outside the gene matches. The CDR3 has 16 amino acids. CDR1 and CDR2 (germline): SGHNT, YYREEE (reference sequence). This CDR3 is CASSPKLAGGRETQYF. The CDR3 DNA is TGTGCCAGCAGCCCTAAACTAGCGGGGGGGCGGGAGACCCAGTACTTC.

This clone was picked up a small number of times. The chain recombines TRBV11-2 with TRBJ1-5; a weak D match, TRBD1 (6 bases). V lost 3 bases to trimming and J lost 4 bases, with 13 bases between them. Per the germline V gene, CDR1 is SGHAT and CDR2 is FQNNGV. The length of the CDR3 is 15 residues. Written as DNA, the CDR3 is TGTGCCAGCAGCTTTAAGGGGGGGGGAAATCAGCCCCAGCATTTT. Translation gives CASSFKGGGNQPQHF.

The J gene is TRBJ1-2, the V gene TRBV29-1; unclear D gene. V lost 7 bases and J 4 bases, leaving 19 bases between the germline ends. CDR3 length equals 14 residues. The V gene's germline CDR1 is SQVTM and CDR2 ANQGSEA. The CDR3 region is CSGALPGGRYGYTF. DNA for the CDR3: TGCAGCGGTGCCCTCCCAGGAGGGCGCTATGGCTACACCTTC.

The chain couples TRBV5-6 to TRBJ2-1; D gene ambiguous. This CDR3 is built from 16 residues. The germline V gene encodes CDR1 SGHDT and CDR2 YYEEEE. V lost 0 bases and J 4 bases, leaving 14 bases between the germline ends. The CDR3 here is CASSLALGRDYNEQFF. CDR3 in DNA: TGTGCCAGCAGCTTGGCCCTAGGAAGAGATTACAATGAGCAGTTCTTC.

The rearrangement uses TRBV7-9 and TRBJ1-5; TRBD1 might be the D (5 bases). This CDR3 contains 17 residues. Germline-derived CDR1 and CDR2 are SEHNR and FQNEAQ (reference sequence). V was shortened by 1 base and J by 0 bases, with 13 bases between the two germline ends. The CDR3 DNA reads TGTGCCAGCAGCTTAGGTTGGGGCCAGGGTAGCAATCAGCCCCAGCATTTT. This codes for CASSLGWGQGSNQPQHF.

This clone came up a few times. CDR3 DNA sequence: TGTGCCAGTAGTATTGAACAGGGGGCGCTTGGCTACACCTTC. Translating it yields CASSIEQGALGYTF. V usage is TRBV19 and J usage is TRBJ1-2; 9 nucleotides agree with TRBD1. Germline V gene lookup returns CDR1 LNHDA and CDR2 SQIVND (reference sequence). The CDR3 sequence is 14 residues long. Losses at the gene ends were 3 bases for V and 7 bases for J; bases not matched to a gene: 6.

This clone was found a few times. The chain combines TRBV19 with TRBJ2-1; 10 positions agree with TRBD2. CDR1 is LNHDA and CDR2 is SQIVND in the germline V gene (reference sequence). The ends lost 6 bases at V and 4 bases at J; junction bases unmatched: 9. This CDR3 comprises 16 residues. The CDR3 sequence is CASSPKLAGTYNEQFF. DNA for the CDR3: TGTGCCAGTAGCCCCAAACTAGCGGGGACGTACAATGAGCAGTTCTTC.

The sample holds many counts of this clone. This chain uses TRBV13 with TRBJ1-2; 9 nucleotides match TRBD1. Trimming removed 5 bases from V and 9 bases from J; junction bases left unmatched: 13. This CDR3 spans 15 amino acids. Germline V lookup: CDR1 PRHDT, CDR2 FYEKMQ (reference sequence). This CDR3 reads CASSPERDRAQCYTF. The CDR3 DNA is TGTGCCAGCAGCCCAGAGCGGGACAGGGCCCAGTGCTACACCTTC.

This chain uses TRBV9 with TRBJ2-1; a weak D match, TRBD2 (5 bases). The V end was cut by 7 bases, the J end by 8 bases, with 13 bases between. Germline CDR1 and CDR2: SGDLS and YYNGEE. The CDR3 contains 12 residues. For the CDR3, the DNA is TGTGCCAGCGCGGTTCCCGGGGATGAGCAGTTCTTC. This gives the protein CASAVPGDEQFF.

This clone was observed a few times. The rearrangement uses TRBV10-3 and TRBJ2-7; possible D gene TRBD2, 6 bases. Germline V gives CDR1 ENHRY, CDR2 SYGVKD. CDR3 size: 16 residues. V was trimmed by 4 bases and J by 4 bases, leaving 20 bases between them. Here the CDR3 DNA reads TGTGCCATCAGTGTGTTGGGGCAGGGAGGTTGGTACGAGCAGTACTTC. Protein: CAISVLGQGGWYEQYF.

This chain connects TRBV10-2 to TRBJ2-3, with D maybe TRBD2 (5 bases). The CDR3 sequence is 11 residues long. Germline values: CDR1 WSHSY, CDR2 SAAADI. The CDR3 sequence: CAVEGTDTQYF. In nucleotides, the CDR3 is TGCGCGGTGGAGGGCACAGATACGCAGTATTTT.

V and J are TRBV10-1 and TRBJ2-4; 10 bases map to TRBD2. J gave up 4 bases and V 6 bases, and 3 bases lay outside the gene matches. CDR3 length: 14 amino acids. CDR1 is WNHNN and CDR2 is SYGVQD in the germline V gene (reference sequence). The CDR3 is CASSKAGGKNIQYF. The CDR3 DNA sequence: TGCGCCAGCAGCAAAGCGGGGGGGAAAAACATTCAGTACTTC.

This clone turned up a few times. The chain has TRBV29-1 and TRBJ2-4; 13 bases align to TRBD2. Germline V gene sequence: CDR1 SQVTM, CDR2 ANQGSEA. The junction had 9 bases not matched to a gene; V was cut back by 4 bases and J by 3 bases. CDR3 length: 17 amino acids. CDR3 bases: TGCAGCGTTGTCGGGACTAGCGGGGAAGGGGACAAAAACATTCAGTACTTC. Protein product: CSVVGTSGEGDKNIQYF.

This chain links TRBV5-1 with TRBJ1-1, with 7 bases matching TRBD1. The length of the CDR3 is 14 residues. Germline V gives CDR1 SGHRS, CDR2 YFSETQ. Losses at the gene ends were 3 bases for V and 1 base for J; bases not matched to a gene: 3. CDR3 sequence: CASSYQGGNTEAFF. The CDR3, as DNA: TGCGCCAGCAGCTACCAGGGGGGGAACACTGAAGCTTTCTTT.

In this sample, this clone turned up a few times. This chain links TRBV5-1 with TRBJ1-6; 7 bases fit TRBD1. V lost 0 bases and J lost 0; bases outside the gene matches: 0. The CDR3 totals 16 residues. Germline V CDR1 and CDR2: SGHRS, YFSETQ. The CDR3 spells CASSLGDSSYNSPLHF. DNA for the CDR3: TGCGCCAGCAGCTTGGGGGACAGCTCCTATAATTCACCCCTCCACTTT.